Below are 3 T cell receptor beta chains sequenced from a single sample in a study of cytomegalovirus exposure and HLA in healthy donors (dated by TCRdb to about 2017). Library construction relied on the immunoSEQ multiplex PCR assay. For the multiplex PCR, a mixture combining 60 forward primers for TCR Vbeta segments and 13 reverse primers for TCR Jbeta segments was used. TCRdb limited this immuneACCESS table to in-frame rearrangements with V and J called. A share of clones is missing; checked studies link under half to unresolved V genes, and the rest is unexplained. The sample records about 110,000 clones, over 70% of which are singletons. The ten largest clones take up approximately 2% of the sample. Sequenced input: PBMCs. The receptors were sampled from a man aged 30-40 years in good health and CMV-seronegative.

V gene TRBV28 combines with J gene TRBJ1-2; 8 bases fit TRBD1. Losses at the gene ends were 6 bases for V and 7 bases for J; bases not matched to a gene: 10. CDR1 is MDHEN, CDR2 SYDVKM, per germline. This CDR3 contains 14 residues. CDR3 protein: CASSRQGAVRGYTF. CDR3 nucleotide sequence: TGTGCCAGCAGCCGTCAGGGGGCGGTCCGTGGCTACACCTTC.

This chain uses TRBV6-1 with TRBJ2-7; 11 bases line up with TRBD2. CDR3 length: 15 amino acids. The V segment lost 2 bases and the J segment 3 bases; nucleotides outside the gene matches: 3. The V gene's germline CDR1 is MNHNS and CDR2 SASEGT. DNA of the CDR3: TGTGCCAGCAGTGAACCGGGACTAGCGGTCTACGAGCAGTACTTC. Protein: CASSEPGLAVYEQYF.

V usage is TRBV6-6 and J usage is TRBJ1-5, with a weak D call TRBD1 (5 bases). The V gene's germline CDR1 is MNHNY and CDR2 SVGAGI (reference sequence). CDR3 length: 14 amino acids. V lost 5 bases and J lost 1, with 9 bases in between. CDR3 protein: CASSQDISNQPQHF. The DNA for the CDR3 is TGTGCCAGCAGTCAGGACATAAGCAATCAGCCCCAGCATTTT.